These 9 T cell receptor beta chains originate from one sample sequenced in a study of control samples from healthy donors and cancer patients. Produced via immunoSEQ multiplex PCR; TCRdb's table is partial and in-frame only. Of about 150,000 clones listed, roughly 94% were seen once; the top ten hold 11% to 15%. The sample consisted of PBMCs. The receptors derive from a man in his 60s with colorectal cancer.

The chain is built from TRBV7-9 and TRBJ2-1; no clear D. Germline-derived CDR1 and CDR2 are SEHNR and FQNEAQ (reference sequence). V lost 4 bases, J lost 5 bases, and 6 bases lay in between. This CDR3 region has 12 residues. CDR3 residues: CASSSWDNEQFF. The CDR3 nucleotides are TGTGCCAGCAGCTCCTGGGACAATGAGCAGTTCTTC.

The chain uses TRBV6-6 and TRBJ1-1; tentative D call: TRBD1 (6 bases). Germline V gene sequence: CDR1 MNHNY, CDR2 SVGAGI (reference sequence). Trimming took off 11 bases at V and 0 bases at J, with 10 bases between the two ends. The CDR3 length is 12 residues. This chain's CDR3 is CAAGQMNTEAFF. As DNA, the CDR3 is TGTGCCGCCGGACAGATGAACACTGAAGCTTTCTTT.

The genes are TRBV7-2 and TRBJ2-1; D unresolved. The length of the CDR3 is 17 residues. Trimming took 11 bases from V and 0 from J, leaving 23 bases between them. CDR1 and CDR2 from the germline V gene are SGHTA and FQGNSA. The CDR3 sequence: CASARTMAASSYNEQFF. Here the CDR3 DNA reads TGTGCCTCCGCCCGGACCATGGCGGCATCCTCCTACAATGAGCAGTTCTTC.

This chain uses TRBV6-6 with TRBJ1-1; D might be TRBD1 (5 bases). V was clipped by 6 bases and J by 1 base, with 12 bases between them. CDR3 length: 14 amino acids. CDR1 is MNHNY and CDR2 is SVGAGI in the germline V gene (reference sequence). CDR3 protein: CASREGSENTEAFF. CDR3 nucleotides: TGTGCCAGCAGGGAGGGGAGCGAGAACACTGAAGCTTTCTTT.

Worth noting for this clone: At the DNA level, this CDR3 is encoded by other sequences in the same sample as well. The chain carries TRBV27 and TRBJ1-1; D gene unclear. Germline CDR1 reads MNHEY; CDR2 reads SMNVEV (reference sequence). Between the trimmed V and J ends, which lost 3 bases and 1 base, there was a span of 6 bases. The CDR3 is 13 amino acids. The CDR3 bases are TGTGCCAGCAGTTTGGGGAGGAACACTGAAGCTTTCTTT. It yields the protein CASSLGRNTEAFF.

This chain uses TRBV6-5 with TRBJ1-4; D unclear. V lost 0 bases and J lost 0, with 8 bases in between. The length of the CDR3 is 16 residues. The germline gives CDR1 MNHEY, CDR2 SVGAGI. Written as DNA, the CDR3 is TGTGCCAGCAGTTACTCCCCCAGTGCAACTAATGAAAAACTGTTTTTT. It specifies CASSYSPSATNEKLFF.

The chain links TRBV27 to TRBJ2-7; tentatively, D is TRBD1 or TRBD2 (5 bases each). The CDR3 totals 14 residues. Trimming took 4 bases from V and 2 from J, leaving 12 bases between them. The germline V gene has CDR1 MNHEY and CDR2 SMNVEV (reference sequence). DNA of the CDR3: TGTGCCAGCAGTTCGGGGACCAAAACCTACGAGCAGTACTTC. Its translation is CASSSGTKTYEQYF.

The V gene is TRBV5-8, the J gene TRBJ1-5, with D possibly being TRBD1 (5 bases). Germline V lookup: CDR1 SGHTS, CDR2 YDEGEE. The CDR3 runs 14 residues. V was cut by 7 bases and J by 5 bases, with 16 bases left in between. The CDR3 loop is CASDPTVGDQPQHF. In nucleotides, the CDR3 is TGTGCCAGCGACCCTACCGTGGGGGATCAGCCCCAGCATTTT.

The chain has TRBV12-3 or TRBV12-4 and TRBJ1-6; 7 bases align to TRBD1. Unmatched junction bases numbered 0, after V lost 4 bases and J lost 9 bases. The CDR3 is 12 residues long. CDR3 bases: TGTGCCAGCAGTTCAGGGGGTTCACCCCTCCACTTT. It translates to CASSSGGSPLHF.